This T cell receptor (beta chain) was captured by sequencing in a study of T cells in Graves' hyperthyroidism and ophthalmopathy. Amplification of TCR beta CDR3 regions was performed using RNA transcripts as template. Researchers ran a first-round RT-PCR on the TCR CDR3 using the HTBI primer set. MiXCR was run by TCRdb on the multiplex PCR reads, yielding one entry per CDR3 protein. Of fewer than 450,000 distinct CDR3 sequences in the sample, 12% to 15% were seen once. Study conclusions and caveats: A median roughly 6.6 months before onset, the model predicted ophthalmopathy.

Isolation of PBMCs was performed on 9.5 to 10 ml fresh peripheral blood. This CDR3 contains 18 residues. The junction had 9 bases not matched to a gene; V was cut back by 4 bases and J by 2 bases. Germline V gives CDR1 SGHRS, CDR2 YFSETQ. This clonotype was detected ten times or more. Its specificity is not known. The chain carries TRBV5-1 and TRBJ2-1, with 13 bases identical to TRBD2. This sequence was found in a woman aged 60-75 years with Graves' ophthalmopathy. The sequencing sample was made of blood. The CDR3 region is CASSPRTSGSWTYNEQFF. CDR3 bases: TGCGCCAGCAGCCCTCGGACTAGCGGGAGTTGGACCTACAATGAGCAGTTCTTC.